The clone carrying this TCR beta chain was seen a handful of times. CDR1 and CDR2 from the germline V gene are GTSNPN and SVGIG (reference sequence). The CDR3 runs 14 residues. Trimming removed 4 bases from V and 7 bases from J, with 14 bases in between. TCRdb's table, derived via immunoSEQ multiplex PCR, lists solely in-frame clones and lacks some. This repertoire shows about 97,000 clones, roughly 74% found once; its top ten account for approximately 2.8%. The sample belongs to a study of radiotherapy plus CTLA-4 blockade in lung cancer. The clonotype was recovered from a human donor with non-small cell lung cancer who had a partial response to radiotherapy plus ipilimumab. Some clones in this sample may be carry-over from other donors' samples. This chain connects TRBV30 to TRBJ1-6; perhaps TRBD1 as D (5 bases). Sequencing was performed on peripheral blood, taken from a patient treated with radiotherapy plus ipilimumab. CDR3 in amino acids: CAWNRWGGNSPLHF. In nucleotides, the CDR3 is TGTGCCTGGAATCGGTGGGGGGGAAATTCACCCCTCCACTTT. Combining the CDR3 with reference TRBV30 and TRBJ1-6 gives the whole variable domain SQTIHQWPATLVQPVGSPLSLECTVEGTSNPNLYWYRQAAGRGLQLLFYSVGIGQISSEVPQNLSASRPQDRQFILSSKKLLLSDSGFYLCAWNRWGGNSPLHFGNGTRLTVT.